Listed below are T cell receptor beta chains from one sample, sequenced in a study of shared clonotypes between healthy human individuals. Sequenced by immunoSEQ multiplex PCR; TCRdb stores in-frame clones only, minus some. The data hold about 2.4 million clones, with approximately 93% observed a single time. What was sequenced was naive CD4+ T cells from PBMCs. The source of these receptors is a man between 18 and 35 years old in good health. Some clones in this sample may be carry-over from other donors' samples. The CDR3 runs from the conserved cysteine through the conserved F or W. A D gene is named only where the DNA matches it firmly. Clone sizes are given selectively: once, few, many, or a class where the clone is expanded.

-	TRBV28	-	TRBJ1-2	CASSSTQGNYGYTF	TGTGCCAGCAGTTCCACCCAGGGTAACTATGGCTACACCTTC
-	TRBV5-4	-	TRBJ1-2	CASTPQDGGLQGYTF	TGTGCCAGCACCCCACAGGACGGGGGGCTTCAGGGCTACACCTTC
-	TRBV14	-	TRBJ2-1	CASSQDWTNEQFF	TGTGCCAGCAGCCAAGATTGGACGAATGAGCAGTTCTTC
TRBD2	TRBV29-1	-	TRBJ2-1	CSVQRTSGGGEQFF	TGCAGCGTTCAACGGACTAGTGGCGGAGGGGAGCAGTTCTTC
TRBD2	TRBV5-1	-	TRBJ2-7	CASSTSGGTYEQYF	TGCGCCAGCAGCACTAGCGGGGGCACCTACGAGCAGTACTTC
-	TRBV4-1	-	TRBJ1-1	CASSQDGGGNTEAFF	TGCGCCAGCAGCCAAGATGGGGGGGGGAACACTGAAGCTTTCTTT
-	TRBV19	-	TRBJ1-4	CASTRVGRATNEKLFF	TGTGCCAGCACTCGGGTCGGGCGTGCAACTAATGAAAAACTGTTTTTT
TRBD1	TRBV6-5	-	TRBJ1-2	CASRPPGQGGGYTF	TGTGCCAGCAGACCACCTGGACAGGGAGGTGGCTACACCTTC
-	TRBV30	-	TRBJ2-1	CAWSAGPKGQFF	TGTGCCTGGAGTGCAGGGCCCAAGGGGCAGTTCTTC
-	TRBV10-1	-	TRBJ2-7	CASSECGTVEAYEQYF	TGCGCCAGCAGTGAGTGCGGGACAGTAGAGGCCTACGAGCAGTACTTC
-	TRBV6-1	-	TRBJ1-6	CASRLLYNSPLHF	TGTGCCAGCAGGTTACTATATAATTCACCCCTCCACTTT
-	TRBV29-1	few	TRBJ1-1	CSVESRAGNTEAFF	TGCAGCGTTGAAAGCAGGGCGGGCAACACTGAAGCTTTCTTT
-	TRBV15	-	TRBJ2-7	CATSRDGVLRSSYEQYF	TGTGCCACCAGCAGAGATGGAGTTCTAAGGAGCTCCTACGAGCAGTACTTC
TRBD1	TRBV5-1	-	TRBJ1-4	CASSLDRGGEKLFF	TGCGCCAGCAGCTTGGACAGGGGGGGCGAAAAACTGTTTTTT
TRBD2	TRBV6-5	-	TRBJ2-7	CASRRTGGSYEQYF	TGTGCCAGCAGAAGGACGGGAGGTTCCTACGAGCAGTACTTC
TRBD2	TRBV5-1	-	TRBJ2-7	CASSLGLAGNYEQYF	TGCGCCAGCAGCTTGGGTTTAGCGGGGAACTACGAGCAGTACTTC
TRBD1	TRBV5-1	-	TRBJ2-5	CASSLPSGGTGVGETQYF	TGCGCCAGCAGCTTGCCTTCGGGTGGGACAGGGGTAGGAGAGACCCAGTACTTC
-	TRBV6-6	-	TRBJ1-2	CASALTIGGYGYTF	TGTGCCAGCGCCCTCACGATTGGGGGATATGGCTACACCTTC
TRBD2	TRBV19	-	TRBJ2-1	CASRLAGGRNEQFF	TGTGCCAGTAGACTAGCGGGAGGGCGGAATGAGCAGTTCTTC
-	TRBV30	-	TRBJ1-6	CAWRLQATLKNSPLHF	TGTGCCTGGAGACTCCAAGCAACCTTGAAGAATTCACCCCTCCACTTT
-	TRBV6-5	-	TRBJ1-2	CASSYSKEGHNGYTF	TGTGCCAGCAGTTACTCGAAAGAGGGGCATAATGGCTACACCTTC
TRBD1	TRBV27	-	TRBJ2-3	CASSRGFGTDTQYF	TGTGCCAGCAGCAGGGGGTTCGGGACAGATACGCAGTATTTT
-	TRBV11-2	-	TRBJ2-5	CASSFGSFSQYF	TGTGCCAGCAGCTTCGGTAGTTTCTCCCAGTACTTC
-	TRBV28	-	TRBJ2-6	CASSLVTGFSGANVLTF	TGTGCCAGCAGTTTAGTAACCGGGTTCTCTGGGGCCAACGTCCTGACTTTC
TRBD1	TRBV7-9	few	TRBJ1-1	CASSRGQGSEAFF	TGTGCCAGCAGCCGTGGACAGGGGTCTGAAGCTTTCTTT
-	TRBV29-1	-	TRBJ2-5	CSVAHAGWGETQYF	TGCAGCGTTGCCCATGCAGGGTGGGGGGAGACCCAGTACTTC
TRBD1	TRBV7-9	-	TRBJ1-1	CASSFLRAGGRGTEAFF	TGTGCCAGCAGCTTTTTGAGGGCAGGGGGCCGTGGCACTGAAGCTTTCTTT